This entry concerns a single T cell receptor beta chain. Its antigen is not identified. These data originate in a study of cytomegalovirus exposure and HLA in healthy donors. Whole-study context: Around 80 million unique TCR sequences came from HLA-typed donors in an early release. Broader study findings: The investigators catalogued 164 TCR beta chains as cytomegalovirus-associated. Earlier results showed most TCR beta V segments being productive about 87% or about 30% of the time.

V lost 2 bases to trimming and J lost 4 bases; unmatched junction nucleotides: 4. The CDR3 totals 14 residues. Germline V lookup: CDR1 KGHSH, CDR2 LQKENI. Both 60 Vbeta primers and 13 Jbeta primers went into the PCR. Libraries were prepared by immunoSEQ multiplex PCR; TCRdb keeps only in-frame clonotypes and omits some of them. The sample spans around 140,000 clones; the ten largest clones claim around 1.5%. This sequence joins TRBV18 and TRBJ2-5; 7 nucleotides match TRBD2. This receptor was taken from a woman in her forties or fifties in good health and CMV-seronegative. Sample: PBMCs. CDR3 DNA sequence: TGTGCCAGCTCACCAGGGACTATGCGAGAGACCCAGTACTTC. Amino acid sequence: CASSPGTMRETQYF.